This T cell receptor (beta chain) stems from a study of beta chain features in type 1 diabetes. As every portion of the isolated RNA was reverse transcribed, the sequencing read expressed TCRB transcripts. Only in-frame clones appear in the TCRdb table, and some are missing; sequencing was by immunoSEQ multiplex PCR. Seen here are approximately 380,000 clones, over 12% observed once, and the top ten hold approximately 0.02%. Germline loops: CDR1 LNHDA, CDR2 SQIVND (reference sequence). Trimming shortened V by 7 bases and J by 1 base, and 11 bases separated the two germline ends. The CDR3 sequence is 14 residues long. This clone has only a few counts.

Sample: naive CD4+ T cells from blood. This chain joins TRBV19 and TRBJ1-3; D may be TRBD1 (6 bases). This sequence was found in a woman under 30 in good health. This chain's CDR3 is CASKPRGSGNTIYF. CDR3 bases: TGTGCCAGTAAGCCCAGGGGATCTGGAAACACCATATATTTT.